The present T cell receptor beta chain was sequenced within a study of control samples from healthy donors and cancer patients. This clone came up once. Here immunoSEQ multiplex PCR was the method, and the copy in TCRdb shows in-frame clones only, minus some. The repertoire holds some 20,000 clones, with approximately 89% as singletons. Germline CDR1 reads GTSNPN; CDR2 reads SVGIG (reference sequence). The CDR3 sequence is 15 residues long. Trimming shortened V by 0 bases and J by 6 bases, and 17 bases separated the two germline ends. The V gene is TRBV30, the J gene TRBJ1-1; D unresolved. The clonotype comes from a man between 60 and 75 years old with head and neck cancer. Source material: PBMCs. CDR3 in amino acids: CAWSVHGGGPPEAFF. DNA of the CDR3: TGTGCCTGGAGTGTACACGGAGGCGGTCCCCCTGAAGCTTTCTTT.